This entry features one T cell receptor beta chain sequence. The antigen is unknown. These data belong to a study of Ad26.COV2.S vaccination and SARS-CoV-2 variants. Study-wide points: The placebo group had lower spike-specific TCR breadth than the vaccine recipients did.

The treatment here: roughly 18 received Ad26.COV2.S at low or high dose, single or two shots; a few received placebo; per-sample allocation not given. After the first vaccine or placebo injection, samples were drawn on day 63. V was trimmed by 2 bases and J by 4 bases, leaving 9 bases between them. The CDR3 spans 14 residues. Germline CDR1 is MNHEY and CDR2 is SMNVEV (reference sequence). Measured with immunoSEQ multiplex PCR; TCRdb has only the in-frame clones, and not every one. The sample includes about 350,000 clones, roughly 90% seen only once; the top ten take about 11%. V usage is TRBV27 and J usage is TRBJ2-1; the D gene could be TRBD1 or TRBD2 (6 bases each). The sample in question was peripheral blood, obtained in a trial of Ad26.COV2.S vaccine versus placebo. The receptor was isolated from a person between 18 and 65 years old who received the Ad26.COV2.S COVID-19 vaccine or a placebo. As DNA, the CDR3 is TGTGCCAGCAGTTTAGGAGGGGGGTACAATGAGCAGTTCTTC. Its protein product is CASSLGGGYNEQFF.